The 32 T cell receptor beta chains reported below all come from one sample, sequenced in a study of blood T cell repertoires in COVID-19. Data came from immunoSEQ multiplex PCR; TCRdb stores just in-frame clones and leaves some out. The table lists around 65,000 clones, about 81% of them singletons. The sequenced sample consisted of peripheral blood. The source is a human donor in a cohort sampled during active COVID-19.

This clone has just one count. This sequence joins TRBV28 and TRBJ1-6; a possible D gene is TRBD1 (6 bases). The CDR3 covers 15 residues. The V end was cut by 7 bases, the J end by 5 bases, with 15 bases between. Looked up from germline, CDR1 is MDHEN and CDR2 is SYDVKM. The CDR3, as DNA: TGTGCCAGCACCGGGACACCGACACATAATTCACCCCTCCACTTT. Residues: CASTGTPTHNSPLHF.

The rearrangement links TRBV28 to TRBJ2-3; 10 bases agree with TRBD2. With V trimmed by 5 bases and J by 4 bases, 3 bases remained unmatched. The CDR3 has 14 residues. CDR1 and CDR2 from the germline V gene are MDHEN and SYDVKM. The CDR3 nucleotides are TGTGCCAGCAGTCGTAGCGGGAGGTCAGATACGCAGTATTTT. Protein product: CASSRSGRSDTQYF.

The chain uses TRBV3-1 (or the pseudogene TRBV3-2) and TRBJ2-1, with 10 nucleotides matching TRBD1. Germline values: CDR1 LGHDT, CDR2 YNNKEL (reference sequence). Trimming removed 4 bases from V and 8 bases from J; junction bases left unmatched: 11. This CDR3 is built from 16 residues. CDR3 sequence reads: CASSPGTGATSHEQFF. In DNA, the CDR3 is TGTGCCAGCAGCCCGGGGACAGGGGCTACCTCCCATGAGCAGTTCTTC.

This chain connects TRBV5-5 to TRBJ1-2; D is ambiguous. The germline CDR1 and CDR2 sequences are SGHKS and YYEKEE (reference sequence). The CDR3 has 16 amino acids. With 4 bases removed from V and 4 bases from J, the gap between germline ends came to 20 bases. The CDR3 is CASSPDIAPLIYGYTF. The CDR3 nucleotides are TGTGCCAGCAGCCCAGATATCGCCCCCCTTATCTATGGCTACACCTTC.

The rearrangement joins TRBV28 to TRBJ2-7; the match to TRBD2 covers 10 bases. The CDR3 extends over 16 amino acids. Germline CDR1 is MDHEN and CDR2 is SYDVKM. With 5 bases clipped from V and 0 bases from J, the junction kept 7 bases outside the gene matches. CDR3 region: CASSTVAGGYSYEQYF. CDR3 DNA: TGTGCCAGCAGTACCGTAGCGGGGGGCTACTCCTACGAGCAGTACTTC.

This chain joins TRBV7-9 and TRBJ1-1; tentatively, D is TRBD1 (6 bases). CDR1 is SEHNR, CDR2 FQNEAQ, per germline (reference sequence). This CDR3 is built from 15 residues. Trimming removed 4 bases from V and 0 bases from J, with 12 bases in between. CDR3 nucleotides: TGTGCCAGCAGCTCCCCGGACAGCATGAACACTGAAGCTTTCTTT. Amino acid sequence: CASSSPDSMNTEAFF.

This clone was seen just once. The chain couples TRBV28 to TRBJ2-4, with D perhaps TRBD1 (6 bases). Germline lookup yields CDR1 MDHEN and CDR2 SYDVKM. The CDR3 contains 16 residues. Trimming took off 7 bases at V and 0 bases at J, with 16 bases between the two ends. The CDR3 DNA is TGTGCCAGCAACCTACAGGGATGGGGAGCCAAAAACATTCAGTACTTC. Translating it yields CASNLQGWGAKNIQYF.

The CDR3 nucleotides are TGTGCCAGCAGCGTAGTGTCAGGAGGGCTTGATACGCAGTATTTT. It encodes CASSVVSGGLDTQYF. The chain carries TRBV9 and TRBJ2-3, with D perhaps TRBD2 (6 bases). V was clipped by 0 bases and J by 6 bases, with 14 bases between them. The CDR3 runs 15 residues. Germline lookup yields CDR1 SGDLS and CDR2 YYNGEE.

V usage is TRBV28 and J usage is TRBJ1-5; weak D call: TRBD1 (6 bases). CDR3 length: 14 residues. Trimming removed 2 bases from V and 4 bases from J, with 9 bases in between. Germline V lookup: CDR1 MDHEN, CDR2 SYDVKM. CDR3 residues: CASSLERGNQPQHF. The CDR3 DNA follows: TGTGCCAGCAGTTTAGAAAGGGGGAATCAGCCCCAGCATTTT. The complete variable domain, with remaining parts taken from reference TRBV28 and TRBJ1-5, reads DVKVTQSSRYLVKRTGEKVFLECVQDMDHENMFWYRQDPGLGLRLIYFSYDVKMKEKGDIPEGYSVSREKKERFSLILESASTNQTSMYLCASSLERGNQPQHFGDGTRLSIL.

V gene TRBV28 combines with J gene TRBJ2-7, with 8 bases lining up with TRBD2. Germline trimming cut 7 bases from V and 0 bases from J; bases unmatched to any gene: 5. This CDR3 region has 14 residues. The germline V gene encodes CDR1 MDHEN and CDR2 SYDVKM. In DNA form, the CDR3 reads TGTGCCAGCACCTCGGGGACTAGCTCCTACGAGCAGTACTTC. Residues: CASTSGTSSYEQYF.

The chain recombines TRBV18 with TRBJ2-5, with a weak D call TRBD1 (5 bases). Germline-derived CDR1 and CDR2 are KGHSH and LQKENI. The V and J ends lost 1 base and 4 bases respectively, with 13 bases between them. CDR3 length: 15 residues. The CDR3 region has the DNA TGTGCCAGCTCACCACGGGGCCAAAAAGGAGAGACCCAGTACTTC. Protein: CASSPRGQKGETQYF.

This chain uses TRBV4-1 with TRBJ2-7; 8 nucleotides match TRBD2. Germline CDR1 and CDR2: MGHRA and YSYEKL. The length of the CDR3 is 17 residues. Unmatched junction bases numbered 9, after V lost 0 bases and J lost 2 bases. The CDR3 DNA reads TGCGCCAGCAGCCAAGAACCCGGGGGGGGAACCCCCTACGAGCAGTACTTC. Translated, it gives CASSQEPGGGTPYEQYF.

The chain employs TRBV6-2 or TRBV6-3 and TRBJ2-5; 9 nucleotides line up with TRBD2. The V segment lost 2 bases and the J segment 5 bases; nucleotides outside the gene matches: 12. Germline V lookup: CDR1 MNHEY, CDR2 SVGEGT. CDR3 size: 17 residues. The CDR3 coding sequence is TGTGCCAGCAGTTACCTCCCGACTAGCGGAAAGGGGGAGACCCAGTACTTC. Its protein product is CASSYLPTSGKGETQYF.

Written as DNA, the CDR3 is TGTGCCAGTAGTATAGATGAGGCCGATAGCAATCAGCCCCAGCATTTT. This codes for CASSIDEADSNQPQHF. This chain uses TRBV19 with TRBJ1-5; D uncertain. With 0 bases removed from V and 0 bases from J, the gap between germline ends came to 9 bases. The V gene's germline CDR1 is LNHDA and CDR2 SQIVND (reference sequence). This CDR3 is 16 amino acids long.

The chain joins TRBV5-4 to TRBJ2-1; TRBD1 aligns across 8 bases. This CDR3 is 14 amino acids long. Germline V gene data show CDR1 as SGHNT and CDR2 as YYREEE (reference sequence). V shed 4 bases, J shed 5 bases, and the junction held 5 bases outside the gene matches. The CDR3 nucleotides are TGTGCCAGCAGCCAGGACAGGGCCAACAATGAGCAGTTCTTC. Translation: CASSQDRANNEQFF.

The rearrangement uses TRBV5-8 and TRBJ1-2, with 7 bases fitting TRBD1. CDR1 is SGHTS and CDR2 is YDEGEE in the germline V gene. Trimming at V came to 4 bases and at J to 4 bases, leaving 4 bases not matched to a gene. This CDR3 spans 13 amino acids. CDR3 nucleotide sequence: TGTGCCAGCAGCACGGACAGGCTCTATGGCTACACCTTC. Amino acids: CASSTDRLYGYTF.

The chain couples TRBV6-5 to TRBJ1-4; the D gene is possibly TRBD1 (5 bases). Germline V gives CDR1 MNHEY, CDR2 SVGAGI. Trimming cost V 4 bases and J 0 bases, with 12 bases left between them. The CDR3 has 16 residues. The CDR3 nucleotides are TGTGCCAGCAGTTGGGAGGACACTGCAACTAATGAAAAACTGTTTTTT. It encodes CASSWEDTATNEKLFF.

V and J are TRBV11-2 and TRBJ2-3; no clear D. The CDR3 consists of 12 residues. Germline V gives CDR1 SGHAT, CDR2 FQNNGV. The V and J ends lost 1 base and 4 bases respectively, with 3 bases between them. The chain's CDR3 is CASSLAADTQYF. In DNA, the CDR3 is TGTGCCAGCAGCTTAGCGGCAGATACGCAGTATTTT.

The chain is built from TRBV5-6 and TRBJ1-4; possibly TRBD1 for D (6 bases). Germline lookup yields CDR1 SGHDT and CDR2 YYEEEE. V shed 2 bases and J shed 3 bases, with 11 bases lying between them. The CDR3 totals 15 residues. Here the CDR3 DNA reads TGTGCCAGCAGCTTTCAGGGGAAGGCTAATGAAAAACTGTTTTTT. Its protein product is CASSFQGKANEKLFF.

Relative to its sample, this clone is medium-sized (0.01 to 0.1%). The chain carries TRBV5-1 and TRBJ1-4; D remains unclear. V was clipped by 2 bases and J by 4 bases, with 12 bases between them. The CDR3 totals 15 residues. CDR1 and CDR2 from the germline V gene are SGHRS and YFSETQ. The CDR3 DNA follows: TGCGCCAGCAGCTTTGGGTCGGGGAATAATGAAAAACTGTTTTTT. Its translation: CASSFGSGNNEKLFF.

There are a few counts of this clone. CDR3 residues: CASTRGNTGELFF. The CDR3 nucleotides are TGTGCCAGCACTCGCGGGAACACCGGGGAGCTGTTTTTT. V is TRBV12-3 or TRBV12-4 and J is TRBJ2-2; D is ambiguous. V lost 7 bases and J 1 base, leaving 7 bases between the germline ends. The CDR3 length is 13 residues.

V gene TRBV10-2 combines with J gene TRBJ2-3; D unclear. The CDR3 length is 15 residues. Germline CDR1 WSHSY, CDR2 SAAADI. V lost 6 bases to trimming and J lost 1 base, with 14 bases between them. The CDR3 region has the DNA TGCGCCAGCAGAAACACAGAGTTTCGCACAGATACGCAGTATTTT. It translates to CASRNTEFRTDTQYF.

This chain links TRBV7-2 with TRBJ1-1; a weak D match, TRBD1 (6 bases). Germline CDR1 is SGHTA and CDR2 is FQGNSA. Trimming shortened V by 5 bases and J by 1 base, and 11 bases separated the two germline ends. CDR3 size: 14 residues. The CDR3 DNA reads TGTGCCAGCAGCAAGGACAGACAGAACACTGAAGCTTTCTTT. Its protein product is CASSKDRQNTEAFF. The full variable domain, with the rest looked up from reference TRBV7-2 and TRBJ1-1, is GAGVSQSPSNKVTEKGKDVELRCDPISGHTALYWYRQSLGQGLEFLIYFQGNSAPDKSGLPSDRFSAERTGGSVSTLTIQRTQQEDSAVYLCASSKDRQNTEAFFGQGTRLTVV.

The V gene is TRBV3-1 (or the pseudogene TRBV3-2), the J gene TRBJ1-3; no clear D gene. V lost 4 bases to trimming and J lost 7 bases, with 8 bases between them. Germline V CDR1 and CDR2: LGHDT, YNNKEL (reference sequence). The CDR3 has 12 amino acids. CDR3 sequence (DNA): TGTGCCAGCAGCCCCGGCGGGAACACCATATATTTT. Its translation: CASSPGGNTIYF.

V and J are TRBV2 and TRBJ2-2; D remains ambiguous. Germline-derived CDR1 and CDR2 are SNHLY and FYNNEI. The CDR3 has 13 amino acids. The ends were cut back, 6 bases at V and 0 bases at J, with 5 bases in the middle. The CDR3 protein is CASRGTNTGELFF. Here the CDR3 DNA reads TGTGCCAGCAGGGGCACGAACACCGGGGAGCTGTTTTTT. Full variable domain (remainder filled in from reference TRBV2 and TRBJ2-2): EPEVTQTPSHQVTQMGQEVILRCVPISNHLYFYWYRQILGQKVEFLVSFYNNEISEKSEIFDDQFSVERPDGSNFTLKIRSTKLEDSAMYFCASRGTNTGELFFGEGSRLTVL.

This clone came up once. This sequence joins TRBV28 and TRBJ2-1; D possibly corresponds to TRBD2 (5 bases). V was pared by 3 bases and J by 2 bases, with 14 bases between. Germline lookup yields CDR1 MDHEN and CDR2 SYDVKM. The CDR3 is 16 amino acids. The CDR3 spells CASSFPTSEAYNEQFF. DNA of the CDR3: TGTGCCAGCAGTTTCCCTACTAGTGAGGCCTACAATGAGCAGTTCTTC.

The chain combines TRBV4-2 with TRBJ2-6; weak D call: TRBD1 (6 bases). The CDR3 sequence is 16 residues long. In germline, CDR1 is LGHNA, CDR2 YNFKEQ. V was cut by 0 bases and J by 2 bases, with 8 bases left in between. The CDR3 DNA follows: TGTGCCAGCAGCCAAGATTGGGGGCCTGGGGCCAACGTCCTGACTTTC. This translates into CASSQDWGPGANVLTF.

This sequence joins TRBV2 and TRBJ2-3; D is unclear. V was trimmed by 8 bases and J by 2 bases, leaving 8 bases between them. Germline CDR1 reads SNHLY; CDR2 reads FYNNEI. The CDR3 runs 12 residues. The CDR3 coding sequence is TGTGCCAGCGCACAGACCACAGATACGCAGTATTTT. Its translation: CASAQTTDTQYF.

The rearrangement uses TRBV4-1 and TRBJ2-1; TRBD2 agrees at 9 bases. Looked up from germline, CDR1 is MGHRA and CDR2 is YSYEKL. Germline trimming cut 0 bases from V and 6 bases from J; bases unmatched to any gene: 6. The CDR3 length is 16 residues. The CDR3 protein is CASSQERSGSLNEQFF. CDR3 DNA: TGCGCCAGCAGCCAAGAACGTAGCGGGAGCCTCAATGAGCAGTTCTTC.

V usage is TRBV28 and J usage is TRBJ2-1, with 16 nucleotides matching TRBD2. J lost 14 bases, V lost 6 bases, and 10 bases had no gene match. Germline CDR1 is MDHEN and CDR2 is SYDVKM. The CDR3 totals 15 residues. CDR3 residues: CASRIGTSGRAIEFF. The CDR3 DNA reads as TGTGCCAGCAGAATCGGGACTAGCGGGAGGGCCATCGAGTTCTTC.

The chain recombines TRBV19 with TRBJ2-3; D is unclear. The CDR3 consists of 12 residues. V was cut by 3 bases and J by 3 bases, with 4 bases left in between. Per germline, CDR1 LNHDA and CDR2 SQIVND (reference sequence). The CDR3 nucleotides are TGTGCCAGTAGTATTAAAACAGATACGCAGTATTTT. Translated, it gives CASSIKTDTQYF.

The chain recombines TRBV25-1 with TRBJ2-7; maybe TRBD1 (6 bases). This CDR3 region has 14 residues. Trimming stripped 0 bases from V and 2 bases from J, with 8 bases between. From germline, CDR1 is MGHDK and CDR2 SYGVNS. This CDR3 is CASSEYNRAYEQYF. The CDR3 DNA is TGTGCCAGCAGTGAATATAACAGGGCCTACGAGCAGTACTTC.